This T cell receptor beta chain was sequenced during a study of radiotherapy plus CTLA-4 blockade in lung cancer. About the study: Overall, 18% of patients showed an objective response, while about 30% attained disease control. Findings and caveats of the study: After radiotherapy and ipilimumab, tumor-derived clones expanded in peripheral blood. Early clone dynamics of blood T cells, plus interferon-beta, reportedly predicted response best.

The CDR3 covers 13 residues. CDR1 is MNHEY, CDR2 SVGAGI, per germline. The J segment lost 7 bases and the V segment lost 7 bases, leaving 10 bases of the junction unmatched. Alongside CTLA-4 blockade with ipilimumab, patients with chemo-refractory metastatic non-small-cell lung cancer received focal radiation. Some clones are missing from TCRdb's copy, which holds only in-frame ones; the method was immunoSEQ multiplex PCR. The sample includes tens of thousands of clones, around 74% seen only once; the top ten take roughly 13%. This clone was detected only a few times. Its antigen is as yet unknown. Sequences were derived from peripheral blood, sampled from a patient treated with radiotherapy plus ipilimumab. The V gene is TRBV6-5, the J gene TRBJ2-7; 7 bases are shared with TRBD1. This TCR was sampled from a human donor with non-small cell lung cancer that progressed on radiotherapy plus ipilimumab. The CDR3 loop reads CASKRGQALEQYF. The DNA for the CDR3 is TGTGCCAGCAAGCGAGGACAGGCCCTAGAGCAGTACTTC.